This is a list of T cell receptor beta chains from one sample in a study of blood T cell repertoires in COVID-19. TCRdb's copy holds only in-frame clones and misses some; the assay was immunoSEQ multiplex PCR. This table holds more than 150,000 clones, over 70% found once. Input material: peripheral blood. Receptors originate from a man in his 60s with active or convalescent COVID-19. CDR3s include the opening cysteine and the closing phenylalanine or tryptophan. The order of the fields is D gene, V gene, clone size, J gene, CDR3 protein, CDR3 DNA. A D gene is named only where the DNA matches it firmly. Clone sizes are given selectively: once, few, many, or a class where the clone is expanded.

>TRBD2|TRBV5-1|-|TRBJ2-3
CASSFRTSGDTQYF
TGCGCCAGCAGCTTCAGGACTAGCGGAGATACGCAGTATTTT
>TRBD2|TRBV29-1|-|TRBJ2-1
CSVGLAGGPNEQFF
TGCAGCGTTGGACTAGCGGGAGGACCCAATGAGCAGTTCTTC
>TRBD1|TRBV6-2/TRBV6-3|-|TRBJ2-1
CASSKDRGGSYNEQFF
TGTGCCAGCAGTAAGGACAGGGGGGGCTCCTACAATGAGCAGTTCTTC
>TRBD2|TRBV6-2/TRBV6-3|-|TRBJ2-1
CASSNIAGGNYNEQFF
TGTGCCAGCAGTAACATAGCGGGAGGAAACTACAATGAGCAGTTCTTC
>-|TRBV15|few|TRBJ2-7
CATSRFGSHEQYF
TGTGCCACCAGCAGGTTCGGGTCCCACGAGCAGTACTTC
>-|TRBV5-1|-|TRBJ1-3
CASSPGGSGNTIYF
TGCGCCAGCAGCCCCGGGGGCTCTGGAAACACCATATATTTT
>-|TRBV6-5|-|TRBJ2-1
CASSLRGGYNEQFF
TGTGCCAGCAGCTTGAGAGGGGGTTACAATGAGCAGTTCTTC
>TRBD1|TRBV19|-|TRBJ1-6
CASRPGQGNSPLHF
TGTGCCAGTAGGCCCGGACAGGGGAATTCACCCCTCCACTTT
>TRBD2|TRBV10-3|-|TRBJ2-4
CAISESGTSGRKDKNIQYF
TGTGCCATCAGTGAGTCAGGGACTAGCGGGAGAAAGGACAAAAACATTCAGTACTTC
>-|TRBV30|-|TRBJ1-5
CAWSDTQGHQPQHF
TGTGCCTGGAGTGACACACAGGGCCATCAGCCCCAGCATTTT
>TRBD1|TRBV19|many|TRBJ1-5
CASSNNRDRGYSNQPQHF
TGTGCCAGTAGCAACAACCGGGACAGGGGTTATAGCAATCAGCCCCAGCATTTT
>-|TRBV20-1|-|TRBJ2-7
CSARASYEQYF
TGCAGTGCTAGAGCTTCCTACGAGCAGTACTTC
>-|TRBV21-1|-|TRBJ2-7
CASTFRDSYYEQYF
TGTGCCAGCACTTTCCGAGACAGCTACTACGAGCAGTACTTC
>TRBD2|TRBV3-1/TRBV3-2|-|TRBJ2-1
CASSQYSGPYNEQFF
TGTGCCAGCAGCCAATATAGCGGGCCCTACAATGAGCAGTTCTTC
>-|TRBV6-6|-|TRBJ1-5
CASSRIAGVNQPQHF
TGTGCCAGCAGCCGGATAGCGGGCGTCAATCAGCCCCAGCATTTT
>TRBD1|TRBV11-3|-|TRBJ1-6
CASKEGTGNSPLHF
TGTGCCAGCAAGGAGGGGACAGGGAATTCACCCCTCCACTTT
>TRBD1|TRBV25-1|-|TRBJ2-7
CASSEFGTGGPKQYF
TGTGCCAGCAGTGAATTTGGGACAGGGGGCCCGAAGCAGTACTTC
>-|TRBV7-3|-|TRBJ1-1
CASSLTLSSTEAFF
TGTGCCAGCAGCTTAACCCTCTCCAGCACTGAAGCTTTCTTT
>TRBD1|TRBV4-2|-|TRBJ1-1
CASSQRQGNTEAFF
TGTGCCAGCAGCCAAAGACAGGGGAACACTGAAGCTTTCTTT
>TRBD2|TRBV3-1/TRBV3-2|-|TRBJ2-7
CASSDDPRTSGTYEQYF
TGTGCCAGCAGCGACGACCCGAGGACTAGCGGGACCTACGAGCAGTACTTC
>TRBD1|TRBV4-1|few|TRBJ2-7
CASSPGTGSYEQYF
TGCGCCAGCAGCCCCGGGACAGGGTCCTACGAGCAGTACTTC
>-|TRBV7-9|-|TRBJ2-7
CASSSRSHEQYF
TGTGCCAGCAGCTCCCGTTCCCACGAGCAGTACTTC
>TRBD2|TRBV5-6|-|TRBJ2-3
CASSSGVRREVDTQYF
TGTGCCAGCAGCTCAGGGGTCCGGCGGGAGGTGGATACGCAGTATTTT
>TRBD2|TRBV27|-|TRBJ2-7
CASTQWGGTGSYEQYF
TGTGCCAGCACCCAATGGGGAGGGACTGGCTCCTACGAGCAGTACTTC
>TRBD1|TRBV7-2|few|TRBJ1-5
CASSPTGTGGQPQHF
TGTGCCAGCAGCCCTACCGGGACAGGGGGTCAGCCCCAGCATTTT
>-|TRBV18|-|TRBJ1-5
CASSPPGGGQPQHF
TGTGCCAGCTCACCACCGGGGGGAGGTCAGCCCCAGCATTTT
>TRBD1|TRBV29-1|-|TRBJ2-5
CSGTGGQVGETQYF
TGCAGCGGGACAGGGGGTCAAGTTGGGGAGACCCAGTACTTC
>-|TRBV4-3|-|TRBJ2-1
CASSQGVSNYNEQFF
TGCGCCAGCAGCCAAGGAGTTTCTAACTACAATGAGCAGTTCTTC
>-|TRBV5-6|-|TRBJ2-7
CASTWGVADYEQYF
TGTGCCAGCACCTGGGGGGTGGCGGACTACGAGCAGTACTTC
>-|TRBV28|-|TRBJ1-4
CASNPPTVNEKLFF
TGTGCCAGCAACCCACCGACAGTAAATGAAAAACTGTTTTTT
>-|TRBV5-1|-|TRBJ2-3
CASSLSRGGTDTQYF
TGCGCCAGCAGCTTGAGCAGGGGGGGCACAGATACGCAGTATTTT
>-|TRBV28|-|TRBJ2-7
CASSAPVVGGRSSYEQYF
TGTGCCAGCAGTGCCCCCGTGGTGGGGGGACGAAGCTCCTACGAGCAGTACTTC
>-|TRBV19|-|TRBJ2-1
CASRAAYSYNEQFF
TGTGCCAGTAGGGCGGCTTACTCCTACAATGAGCAGTTCTTC
>TRBD2|TRBV6-2/TRBV6-3|-|TRBJ2-1
CASSYGGRSPVGPYNEQFF
TGTGCCAGCAGTTACGGCGGGAGGTCACCCGTGGGACCCTACAATGAGCAGTTCTTC
>TRBD1|TRBV24-1|once|TRBJ1-2
CATSDSRQGNYGYTF
TGTGCCACCAGTGATTCGCGACAGGGAAACTATGGCTACACCTTC
>TRBD2|TRBV18|-|TRBJ2-5
CASSPTLGGSRETQYF
TGTGCCAGCTCACCAACCCTCGGCGGGAGCCGGGAGACCCAGTACTTC
>TRBD2|TRBV11-2|-|TRBJ2-7
CASSLGLAGGYEQYF
TGTGCCAGCAGCTTAGGGCTAGCGGGAGGCTACGAGCAGTACTTC
>TRBD2|TRBV7-2|-|TRBJ2-7
CASSGTSGSYEQYF
TGTGCCAGCAGCGGGACTAGCGGGAGCTACGAGCAGTACTTC
>TRBD1|TRBV7-2|-|TRBJ2-2
CASSQTTGPAGELFF
TGTGCCAGCAGCCAAACGACAGGGCCGGCCGGGGAGCTGTTTTTT
>TRBD1|TRBV6-4|-|TRBJ1-2
CASKDRGRWDGYTF
TGTGCCAGCAAGGACAGGGGGCGCTGGGATGGCTACACCTTC
>-|TRBV27|-|TRBJ2-3
CASKTILGGGADTQYF
TGTGCCAGCAAGACAATTCTAGGAGGGGGGGCAGATACGCAGTATTTT
>-|TRBV6-5|-|TRBJ2-7
CASMGGGGYEQYF
TGTGCCAGTATGGGGGGTGGGGGCTACGAGCAGTACTTC
>-|TRBV6-5|few|TRBJ1-1
CASRVGQKNTEAFF
TGTGCCAGCAGGGTCGGACAGAAGAACACTGAAGCTTTCTTT
>-|TRBV28|-|TRBJ1-3
CASSSTAGNTIYF
TGTGCCAGCAGTAGTACAGCTGGAAACACCATATATTTT
>-|TRBV5-4|-|TRBJ1-1
CASSPLPLAGVTEAFF
TGTGCCAGCAGCCCTCTACCCCTGGCGGGGGTAACTGAAGCTTTCTTT
>-|TRBV5-4|-|TRBJ1-1
CASSLDRRNTEAFF
TGTGCCAGCAGCTTGGATCGGAGAAACACTGAAGCTTTCTTT
>-|TRBV29-1|many|TRBJ2-7
CSVETRPYEQYF
TGCAGCGTTGAAACACGTCCCTACGAGCAGTACTTC
>TRBD1|TRBV2|-|TRBJ2-7
CASGGDRVTYEQYF
TGTGCCAGCGGGGGGGACAGGGTAACCTACGAGCAGTACTTC
>TRBD1|TRBV19|-|TRBJ2-5
CASNAGGREETQYF
TGTGCCAGCAATGCAGGGGGAAGGGAAGAGACCCAGTACTTC
>TRBD2|TRBV5-1|-|TRBJ2-7
CASSLGGGSGATYEQYF
TGCGCCAGCAGCTTGGGAGGCGGTAGCGGGGCCACCTACGAGCAGTACTTC
>-|TRBV24-1|-|TRBJ1-1
CATSDPTTGPGAFF
TGTGCCACCAGTGACCCGACGACAGGCCCTGGAGCTTTCTTT